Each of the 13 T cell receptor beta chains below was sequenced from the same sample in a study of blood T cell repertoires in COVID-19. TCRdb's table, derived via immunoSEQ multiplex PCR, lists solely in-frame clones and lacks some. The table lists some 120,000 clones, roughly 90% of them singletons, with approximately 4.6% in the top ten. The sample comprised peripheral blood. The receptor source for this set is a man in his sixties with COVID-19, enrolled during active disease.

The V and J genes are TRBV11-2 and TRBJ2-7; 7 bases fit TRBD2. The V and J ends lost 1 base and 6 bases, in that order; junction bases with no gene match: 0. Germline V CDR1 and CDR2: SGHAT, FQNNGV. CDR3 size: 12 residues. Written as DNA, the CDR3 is TGTGCCAGCAGCTTAGCGGGAGGCGAGCAGTACTTC. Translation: CASSLAGGEQYF.

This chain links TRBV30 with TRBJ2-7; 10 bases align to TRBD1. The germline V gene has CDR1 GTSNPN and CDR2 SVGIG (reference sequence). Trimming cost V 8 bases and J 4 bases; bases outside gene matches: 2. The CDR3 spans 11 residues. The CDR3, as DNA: TGTGCCGGACAGGGGGTTTACGAGCAGTACTTC. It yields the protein CAGQGVYEQYF.

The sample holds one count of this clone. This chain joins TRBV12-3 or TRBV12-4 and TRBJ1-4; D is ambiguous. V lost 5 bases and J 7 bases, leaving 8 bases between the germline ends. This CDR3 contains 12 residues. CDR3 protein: CASSPFLEKLFF. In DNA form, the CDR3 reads TGTGCCAGCAGTCCGTTCCTTGAAAAACTGTTTTTT.

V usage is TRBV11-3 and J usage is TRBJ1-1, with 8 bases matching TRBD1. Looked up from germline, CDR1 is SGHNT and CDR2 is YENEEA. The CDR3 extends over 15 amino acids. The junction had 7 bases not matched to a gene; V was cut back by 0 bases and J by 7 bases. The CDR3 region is CASSLETGELGEAFF. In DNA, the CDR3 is TGTGCCAGCAGCTTAGAGACAGGGGAGTTGGGTGAAGCTTTCTTT.

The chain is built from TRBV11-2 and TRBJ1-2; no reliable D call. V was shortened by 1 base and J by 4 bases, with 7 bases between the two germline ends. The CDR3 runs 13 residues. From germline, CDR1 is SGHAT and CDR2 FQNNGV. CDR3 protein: CASSLAGLYGYTF. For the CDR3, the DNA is TGTGCCAGCAGCTTAGCGGGTCTCTATGGCTACACCTTC.

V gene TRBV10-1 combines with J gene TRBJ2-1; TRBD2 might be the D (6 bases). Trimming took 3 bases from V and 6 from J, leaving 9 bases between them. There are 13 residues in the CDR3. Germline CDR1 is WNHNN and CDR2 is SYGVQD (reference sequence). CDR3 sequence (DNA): TGCGCCAGCAGTGATAGGAGGGGCAATGAGCAGTTCTTC. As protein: CASSDRRGNEQFF.

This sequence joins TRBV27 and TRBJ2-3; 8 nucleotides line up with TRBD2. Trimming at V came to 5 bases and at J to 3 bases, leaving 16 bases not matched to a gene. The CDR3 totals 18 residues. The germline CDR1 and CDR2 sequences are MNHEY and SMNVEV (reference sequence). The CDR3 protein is CASSLDYSSGPFTDTQYF. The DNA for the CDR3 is TGTGCCAGCAGTCTCGATTATTCTAGCGGGCCCTTTACAGATACGCAGTATTTT.

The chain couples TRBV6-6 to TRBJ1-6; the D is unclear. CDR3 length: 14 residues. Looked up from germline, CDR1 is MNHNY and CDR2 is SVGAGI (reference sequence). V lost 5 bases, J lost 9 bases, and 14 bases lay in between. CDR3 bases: TGTGCCAGCAGTCCATCCATCGCTAGTTCACCCCTCCACTTT. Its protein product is CASSPSIASSPLHF.

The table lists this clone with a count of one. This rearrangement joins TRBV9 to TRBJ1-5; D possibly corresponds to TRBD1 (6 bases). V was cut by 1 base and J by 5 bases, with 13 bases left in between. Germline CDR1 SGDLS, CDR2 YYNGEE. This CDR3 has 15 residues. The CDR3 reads CASSVSGVLYQPQHF. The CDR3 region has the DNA TGTGCCAGCAGCGTATCAGGGGTATTGTATCAGCCCCAGCATTTT.

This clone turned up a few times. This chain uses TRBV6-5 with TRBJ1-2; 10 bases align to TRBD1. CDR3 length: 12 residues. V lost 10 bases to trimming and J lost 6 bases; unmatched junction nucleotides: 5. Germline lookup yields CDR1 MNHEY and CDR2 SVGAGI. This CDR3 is CATQGQGHGYTF. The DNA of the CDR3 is TGTGCCACCCAGGGACAGGGGCATGGCTACACCTTC.

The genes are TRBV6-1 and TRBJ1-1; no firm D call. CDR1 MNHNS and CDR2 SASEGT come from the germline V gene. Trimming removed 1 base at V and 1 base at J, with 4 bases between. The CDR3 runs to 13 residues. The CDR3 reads CASSEVRNTEAFF. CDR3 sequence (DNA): TGTGCCAGCAGTGAAGTTAGGAACACTGAAGCTTTCTTT.

CDR3 coding DNA: TGCGCCAGCAGCTTAACGGGGGAAGGAACTGAAGCTTTCTTT. Amino acid sequence: CASSLTGEGTEAFF. The V call is TRBV5-1, the J call TRBJ1-1, with D maybe TRBD1 (5 bases). The CDR3 contains 14 residues. Germline V lookup: CDR1 SGHRS, CDR2 YFSETQ. Trimming left V 2 bases short and J 5 bases short, with 13 bases between.

The CDR3 bases are TGTGCCAGCAGACCATCAGGGGGTGGGCAAGAGACCCAGTACTTC. Amino acid sequence: CASRPSGGGQETQYF. The chain joins TRBV6-6 to TRBJ2-5; 7 bases line up with TRBD1. V trimming: 6 bases; J trimming: 2 bases; junction bases outside the gene matches: 9. The CDR3 totals 15 residues. From germline, CDR1 is MNHNY and CDR2 SVGAGI (reference sequence).